This T cell receptor beta chain was documented in a study of beta chain features in type 1 diabetes. Across the study: Across all samples, roughly 100,000,000 sorted cells were examined.

Expressed TCRB transcripts were sequenced, since all the RNA that had been isolated was reverse transcribed. Approximately 3.5 million reads per sample were averaged for naive, central memory and regulatory samples. Assay: immunoSEQ multiplex PCR; the TCRdb copy retains only in-frame clones and omits some. The sample holds a few hundred thousand clones; under 13% are singletons and the top ten take around 0.015%. A remark on this clone: Its matching antigen is unknown.

Study-level findings and limits: TCRB CDR3 length was moderately but significantly reduced in all four CD4+ subsets of Type 1 diabetes patients.

Every donor had blood drawn once into heparin, approximately 120 mL on average. Via the markers CD45RO/CCR7/CD25/CD127/CD95/CD27, stem cell-like memory, regulatory, central memory and naive CD4+ cells were sorted. Germline V gives CDR1 SGHAT, CDR2 FQNNGV. There are 19 residues in the CDR3. V was pared by 2 bases and J by 0 bases, with 13 bases of the junction left unmatched. The receptor was isolated from a man younger than 45 with type 1 diabetes. The chain has TRBV11-2 and TRBJ2-3, with 8 positions matching TRBD2. Sequencing was done on a sample of naive CD4+ T cells from blood. CDR3 DNA: TGTGCCAGCAGCTTAAGTCTAGCGGGTCGATCTTCTAGCACAGATACGCAGTATTTT. Translating gives CASSLSLAGRSSSTDTQYF.